What follows is one T cell receptor beta chain and its context. In the original analysis: Amplification with reference gene primers provided the estimates of nucleated cell counts. Sequencing was performed with immunoSEQ multiplex PCR; in TCRdb, only in-frame clones are kept and a portion is missing. The V and J calls and clone size are taken from that table; D and trimming were inferred from the DNA. The data contain 90,000 to 120,000 clones, approximately 90% of them seen just once; the ten biggest clones take up 5.5% to 8%. The data are from a study of blood T cell repertoires in COVID-19. Across the whole study: Acute-phase and convalescent COVID-19 samples originated in the United States, Italy and Spain. T cells, B-cell-depleted T cells, or PBMCs provided the cDNA or gDNA that served as material.

This CDR3 is built from 10 residues. Trimming removed 6 bases from V and 4 bases from J, with 7 bases in between. Per the germline V gene, CDR1 is GTSNPN and CDR2 is SVGIG (reference sequence). Sample: peripheral blood. The clonotype comes from a man over 45 with active or convalescent COVID-19. This chain uses TRBV30 with TRBJ2-7; the D gene is possibly TRBD1 (6 bases). CDR3 residues: CACGQYEQYF. The CDR3 coding sequence is TGTGCCTGCGGACAGTACGAGCAGTACTTC.